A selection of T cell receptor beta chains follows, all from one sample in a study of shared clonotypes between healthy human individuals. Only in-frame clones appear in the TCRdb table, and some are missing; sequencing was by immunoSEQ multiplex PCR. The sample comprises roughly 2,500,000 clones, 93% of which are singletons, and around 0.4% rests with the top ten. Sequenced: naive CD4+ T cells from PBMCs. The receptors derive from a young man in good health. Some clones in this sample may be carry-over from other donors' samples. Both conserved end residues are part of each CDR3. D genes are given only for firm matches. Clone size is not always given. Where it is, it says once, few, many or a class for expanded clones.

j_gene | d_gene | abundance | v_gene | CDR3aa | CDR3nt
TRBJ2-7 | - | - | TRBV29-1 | CSVVGQGIREQYF | TGCAGCGTTGTTGGTCAGGGGATTCGCGAGCAGTACTTC
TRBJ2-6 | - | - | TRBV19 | CATLQVGVLTF | TGTGCCACCCTTCAGGTGGGCGTCCTGACTTTC
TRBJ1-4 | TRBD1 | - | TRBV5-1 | CASSPGTGGRGNEKLFF | TGCGCCAGCAGCCCAGGGACAGGGGGCAGGGGTAATGAAAAACTGTTTTTT
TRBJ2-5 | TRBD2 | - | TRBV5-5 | CASSFGLADRETQYF | TGTGCCAGCAGCTTTGGACTAGCGGACCGGGAGACCCAGTACTTC
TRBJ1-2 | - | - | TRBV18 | CASSPPGPKDGYTF | TGTGCCAGCTCACCACCAGGCCCGAAGGATGGCTACACCTTC
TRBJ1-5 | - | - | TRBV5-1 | CASSLTGFGQPQHF | TGCGCCAGCAGCTTGACAGGGTTCGGTCAGCCCCAGCATTTT
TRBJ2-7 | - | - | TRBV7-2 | CASSLAQTKQGSPYEQYF | TGTGCCAGCAGCTTAGCCCAGACTAAACAGGGTTCTCCCTACGAGCAGTACTTC
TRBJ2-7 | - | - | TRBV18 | CASSPTVVSYEQYF | TGTGCCAGCTCACCAACCGTAGTGTCCTACGAGCAGTACTTC
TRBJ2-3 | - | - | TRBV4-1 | CASSPVGAKRPDTQYF | TGCGCCAGCAGCCCTGTAGGGGCCAAGAGACCAGATACGCAGTATTTT
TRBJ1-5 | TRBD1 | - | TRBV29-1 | CSVGQGGQPQHF | TGCAGCGTTGGACAGGGCGGCCAGCCCCAGCATTTT
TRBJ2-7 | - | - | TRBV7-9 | CASSSTGGSEQYF | TGTGCCAGCAGCTCGACAGGTGGGAGCGAGCAGTACTTC
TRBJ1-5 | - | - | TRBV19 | CASEDRTLYSNQPQHF | TGTGCCAGTGAGGATCGGACACTTTATAGCAATCAGCCCCAGCATTTT
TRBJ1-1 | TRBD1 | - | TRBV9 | CASSVANRGTEAFF | TGTGCCAGCAGCGTAGCGAACAGGGGCACTGAAGCTTTCTTT
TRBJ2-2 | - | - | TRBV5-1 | CASSLAYRSPNTGELFF | TGCGCCAGCAGCTTGGCATACAGGTCGCCGAACACCGGGGAGCTGTTTTTT
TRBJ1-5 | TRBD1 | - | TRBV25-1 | CASSESGGNQPQHF | TGTGCCAGCAGTGAATCAGGGGGTAATCAGCCCCAGCATTTT
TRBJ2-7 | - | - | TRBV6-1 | CASRTLSSYEQYF | TGTGCCAGCCGGACACTGAGCTCCTACGAGCAGTACTTC
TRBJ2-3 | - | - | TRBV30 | CAWSVPRRGTDTQYF | TGTGCCTGGAGTGTACCTAGGAGAGGCACAGATACGCAGTATTTT
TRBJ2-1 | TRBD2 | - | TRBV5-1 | CASTPRTSGGYNEQFF | TGCGCCAGCACCCCTAGGACTAGCGGGGGGTACAATGAGCAGTTCTTC
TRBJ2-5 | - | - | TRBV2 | CASGGVGTQYF | TGTGCCAGCGGGGGAGTTGGGACCCAGTACTTC
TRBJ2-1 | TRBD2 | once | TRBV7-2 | CASSLARLAQNEQFF | TGTGCCAGCAGCTTAGCTCGACTAGCGCAGAATGAGCAGTTCTTC
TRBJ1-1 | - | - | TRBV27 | CASSFWGRTTEAFF | TGTGCCAGCAGTTTTTGGGGGAGGACCACTGAAGCTTTCTTT
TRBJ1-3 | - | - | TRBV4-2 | CASSLRVRGNTIYF | TGTGCCAGCAGCCTAAGGGTTCGCGGAAACACCATATATTTT
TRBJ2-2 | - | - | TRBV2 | CASKIIGGQTGELFF | TGTGCCAGCAAGATCATCGGGGGACAAACCGGGGAGCTGTTTTTT
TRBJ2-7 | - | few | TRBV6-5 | CAGSKGAEQYF | TGTGCCGGCTCCAAGGGTGCCGAGCAGTACTTC
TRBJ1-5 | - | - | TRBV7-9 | CASSLAFGQPQHF | TGTGCCAGCAGCTTAGCATTTGGCCAGCCCCAGCATTTT
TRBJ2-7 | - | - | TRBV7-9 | CASSLRAYEQYF | TGTGCCAGCAGCTTAAGGGCCTACGAGCAGTACTTC
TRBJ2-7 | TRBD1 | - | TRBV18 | CASSPRDSEQYF | TGTGCCAGCTCACCACGGGACAGTGAGCAGTACTTC
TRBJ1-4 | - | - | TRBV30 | CAWSRTAPEKLFF | TGTGCCTGGAGCAGGACAGCACCTGAAAAACTGTTTTTT
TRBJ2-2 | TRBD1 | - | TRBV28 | CASSLLGQGHTGELFF | TGTGCCAGCAGTTTATTGGGACAGGGTCATACCGGGGAGCTGTTTTTT
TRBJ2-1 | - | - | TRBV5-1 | CASSRGTETYNEQFF | TGCGCCAGCAGCCGGGGGACAGAGACCTACAATGAGCAGTTCTTC
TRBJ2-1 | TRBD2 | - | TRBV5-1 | CASSIIAGGSYNEQFF | TGCGCCAGCAGCATTATAGCGGGAGGATCCTACAATGAGCAGTTCTTC
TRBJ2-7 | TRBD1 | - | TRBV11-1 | CASSLMRTGGREQYF | TGTGCCAGCAGCTTAATGCGGACAGGGGGCCGGGAGCAGTACTTC
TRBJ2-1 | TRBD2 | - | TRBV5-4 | CASSRGASGRPVGPNEQFF | TGTGCCAGCAGCCGTGGGGCTAGCGGGAGGCCCGTGGGGCCCAATGAGCAGTTCTTC
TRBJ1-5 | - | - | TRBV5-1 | CASSPGDVRGLQPQHF | TGCGCCAGCAGCCCTGGAGATGTTCGGGGGCTTCAGCCCCAGCATTTT
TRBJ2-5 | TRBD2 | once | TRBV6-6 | CASSQRRGDQETQYF | TGTGCCAGCAGTCAGCGGCGGGGGGACCAAGAGACCCAGTACTTC
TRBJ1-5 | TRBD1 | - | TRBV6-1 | CASKGQGMGQPQHF | TGTGCCAGCAAGGGACAGGGCATGGGTCAGCCCCAGCATTTT
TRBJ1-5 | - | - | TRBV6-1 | CASSETEFNNQPQHF | TGTGCCAGCAGTGAAACAGAATTCAACAATCAGCCCCAGCATTTT
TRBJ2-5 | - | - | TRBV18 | CASSPETVSETQYF | TGTGCCAGCTCACCCGAGACAGTTTCGGAGACCCAGTACTTC
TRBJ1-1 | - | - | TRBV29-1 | CSVEVSGTAGGAFF | TGCAGCGTTGAAGTGTCTGGGACGGCCGGGGGCGCTTTCTTT
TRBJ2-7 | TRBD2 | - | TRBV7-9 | CASSLMGLAGGEQYF | TGTGCCAGCAGCTTAATGGGTCTAGCGGGTGGCGAGCAGTACTTC
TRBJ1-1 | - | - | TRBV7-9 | CASSLAAYSNTEAFF | TGTGCCAGCAGCTTAGCGGCTTACTCGAACACTGAAGCTTTCTTT
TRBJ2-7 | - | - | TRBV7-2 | CASSLEARGSRTRLYEQYF | TGTGCCAGCAGCTTAGAGGCTAGGGGTAGCAGGACCCGACTCTACGAGCAGTACTTC
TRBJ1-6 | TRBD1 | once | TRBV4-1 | CASSHGDRGLRALHF | TGCGCCAGCAGCCACGGGGACAGGGGTTTGAGAGCCCTCCACTTT
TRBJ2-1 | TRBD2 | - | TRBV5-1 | CASSPLAGAGNEQFF | TGCGCCAGCAGCCCACTAGCGGGAGCGGGGAATGAGCAGTTCTTC
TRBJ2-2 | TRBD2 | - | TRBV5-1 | CASSLGLAATGELFF | TGCGCCAGCAGCCTGGGACTAGCAGCCACCGGGGAGCTGTTTTTT
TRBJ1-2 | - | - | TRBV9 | CASSRTKDNYGYTF | TGTGCCAGCAGCCGTACGAAGGACAACTATGGCTACACCTTC
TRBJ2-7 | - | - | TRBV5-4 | CASSPGGTGLNSEQYF | TGTGCCAGCAGCCCGGGGGGGACAGGGTTAAATAGCGAGCAGTACTTC
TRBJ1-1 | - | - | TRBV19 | CASSIVGAEFPEAFF | TGTGCCAGTAGTATTGTGGGCGCGGAGTTCCCTGAAGCTTTCTTT
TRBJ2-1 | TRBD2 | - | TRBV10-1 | CASSGGGFSNEQFF | TGCGCCAGCAGCGGCGGGGGGTTTAGCAATGAGCAGTTCTTC
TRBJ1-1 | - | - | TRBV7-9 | CASSLEAGVTEAFF | TGTGCCAGCAGCTTAGAGGCAGGGGTCACTGAAGCTTTCTTT
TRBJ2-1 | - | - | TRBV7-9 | CASTTVGPTKGNEQFF | TGTGCCAGCACCACCGTGGGACCGACCAAGGGTAATGAGCAGTTCTTC
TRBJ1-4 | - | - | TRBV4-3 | CASSQDRKLFF | TGCGCCAGCAGCCAAGATCGTAAACTGTTTTTT
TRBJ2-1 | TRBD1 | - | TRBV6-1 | CASSRPGQGAGEQFF | TGTGCCAGCAGCAGACCGGGACAGGGGGCCGGTGAGCAGTTCTTC
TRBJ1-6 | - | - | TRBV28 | CASSLGQGHSPLHF | TGTGCCAGCAGTTTAGGTCAGGGGCATTCACCCCTCCACTTT
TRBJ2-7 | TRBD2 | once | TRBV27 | CASRASGRALSEQYF | TGTGCCAGCAGGGCTAGCGGGAGGGCTCTAAGTGAGCAGTACTTC
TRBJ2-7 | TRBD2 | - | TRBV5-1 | CASSLGTSGRGEQYF | TGCGCCAGCAGCTTGGGTACTAGCGGGAGAGGCGAGCAGTACTTC
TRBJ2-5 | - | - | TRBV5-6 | CASSEDRGPGRETQYF | TGTGCCAGCAGCGAGGACAGAGGGCCGGGTAGAGAGACCCAGTACTTC
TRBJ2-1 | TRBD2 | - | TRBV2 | CASSDLAGGGHEQFF | TGTGCCAGCAGTGACCTAGCGGGAGGCGGACATGAGCAGTTCTTC
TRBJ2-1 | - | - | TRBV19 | CASSIEGASLFF | TGTGCCAGTAGTATAGAGGGGGCAAGTCTGTTCTTC
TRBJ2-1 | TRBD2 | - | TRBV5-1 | CASSPTSGLSSYNEQFF | TGCGCCAGCAGCCCCACTAGCGGGCTGAGCTCCTACAATGAGCAGTTCTTC